This T cell receptor beta chain comes out of a study of blood T cell repertoires in COVID-19. Trimming cost V 3 bases and J 9 bases, with 9 bases left between them. CDR3 size: 12 residues. The table came from immunoSEQ multiplex PCR; TCRdb's copy has only in-frame clones and leaves some out. The sample has tens of thousands of clones; approximately 86% are singletons. The chain links TRBV12-3 or TRBV12-4 to TRBJ1-5; the D is unclear. The material sequenced was peripheral blood. This sequence was found in a man between 60 and 70 years old with acute or convalescent COVID-19. CDR3 residues: CASSFRSGPQHF. In DNA, the CDR3 is TGTGCCAGCAGTTTTCGGAGTGGGCCCCAGCATTTT.